This T cell receptor beta chain was obtained from a study of shared clonotypes between healthy human individuals (dated by TCRdb to 2018 to 2021). For context, the study as a whole: The cohort comprised a couple of women and three men aged 18 to 49 years. Per donor, three plates each were used for CD4 naive and CD4 memory, two for CD8 naive, and one for CD8 memory. Between about 0.85 and 9.5 billion PBMCs per donor were obtained by leukapheresis. Blood TCR repertoires of a handful of healthy adults were deeply sequenced to estimate repertoire size and the extent of clonotype sharing between individuals. Libraries were prepared and TCR repertoires were sequenced by different laboratories using diverse techniques, in order to increase sequencing depth and limit assay-specific biases.

General study outcomes and caveats: When a few donors were compared, the shared fraction of clonotypes was about 5% for naive CD4, 3.5% to 4% for naive CD8, 2% to 2.5% for memory CD4, and 0.3% to 0.5% for memory CD8. Sampling was restricted to blood, and TCR repertoires in tissues likely differ from the TCR repertoires found in blood. Incomplete sequencing was indicated by rarefaction of sorted-subset datasets, despite the large sequencing depth. Clonotypes shared by all four sorted-subset donors showed higher generation probabilities than non-shared clonotypes. Naive subsets generally had larger estimated clonotype richness than memory subsets did. Pairwise subsampling indicated that sequencing depth was expected to affect the degree of clonotype sharing among donors. Because the study included a small number of donors, the genetic and exposure-history diversity represented was limited.

Comments on this clone: The clone's antigen remains unknown. No per-base quality is available; no much larger clone lies one base away.

The donors were healthy, HIV-negative adults with no recently reported acute infections or vaccinations. Every donor was a Caucasian adult living in Nashville, Tennessee, USA. CD4+ T cells were enriched through magnetic negative selection, after which naive cells were positively selected on CD45RA and the remaining negative fraction served as the memory subset. After blood collection by leukapheresis, PBMCs were isolated using Ficoll-Histopaque density gradient centrifugation and then cryopreserved in the vapor phase of liquid nitrogen. Analytical flow cytometry was used to check the purity and quantity of every magnetically sorted T cell population. Genomic DNA was isolated from each sorted fraction and quantified by UV absorbance on a Nanodrop 2000c. Using the deep immunoSEQ assay, multiplex PCR amplified TCR CDR3 regions from genomic DNA. Genomic DNA extracted from each cell subset was distributed evenly over all wells of several immunoSEQ 96-well plates, and each plate served as one replicate. Each replicate PCR for sorted subsets received about 200 ng genomic DNA, equal to about 29,000 T cell genomes. Purified libraries were measured with a Qubit 3.0 fluorometer, size-checked on a Bioanalyzer 2100, and measured again with the KAPA Library Quantification kit. Every immunoSEQ 96-well plate was sequenced on a dedicated single-read 150-cycle Illumina NextSeq 550 flow cell. On the study's bioinformatics: Because the immunoSEQ output held only junctional sequences and lacked quality scores, the filtering could not match the filtering applied to full-length reads. Sequences were annotated with PyIR, a Python wrapper for IgBLAST v1.9, and V/J genes and CDR3 were assigned using IMGT germline references. Reads were removed for weak V/J assignments (E-value above 1e-6), missing CDR3, stop codons, out-of-frame junctions, or ambiguous translated residues. V3J clonotypes were defined by identical inferred V gene, J gene, and CDR3 amino acid sequence. The percentage overlap between two repertoires was calculated by dividing the number of shared unique clonotypes by the size of the smaller repertoire. RTK rarefaction, the Chao1 estimator, and Recon v2.1 estimates of unobserved clonotypes were used to assess repertoire richness. OLGA was used to compute generation probabilities for all TCRbeta clonotypes that the gDNA method yielded from a handful of donors. TCRdb took this table from immuneACCESS and kept in-frame rearrangements with V and J called. Such tables lack part of the clones; where checked against another copy, unresolved V genes explain under half of the gap, and the rest is unexplained. The V and J calls and the clone size are those of that table, but D and trimming were determined from the DNA. The sample profile shows around 2.1 million clones; 90% to 96% of them were found once. 0.13% of the sample is taken by the ten largest.

The origin of this receptor is a man between 18 and 35 years old in good health. The sequencing sample was made of naive CD4+ T cells sorted from blood. The intended sense of this specimen's cell subset or site label: CD45RA+ positively selected.

The DNA sequence follows: TGTGCCAGCAGTTTAACCGGGACAGGGAGGTCCGGGGAGCTGTTTTTT. The translation is CASSLTGTGRSGELFF. Recombination linked TRBV28 to TRBJ2-2; TRBD1 matches 9 bases in the middle. The CDR3 runs 16 amino acids, cysteine and phenylalanine included. The CDR3 DNA has 48 bases and is translated from base 1. Trimmed from V: 2 bases; trimmed from J: 6 bases; junction bases lacking a gene match: 7. The germline V gene encodes CDR1 MDHEN and CDR2 SYDVKM.